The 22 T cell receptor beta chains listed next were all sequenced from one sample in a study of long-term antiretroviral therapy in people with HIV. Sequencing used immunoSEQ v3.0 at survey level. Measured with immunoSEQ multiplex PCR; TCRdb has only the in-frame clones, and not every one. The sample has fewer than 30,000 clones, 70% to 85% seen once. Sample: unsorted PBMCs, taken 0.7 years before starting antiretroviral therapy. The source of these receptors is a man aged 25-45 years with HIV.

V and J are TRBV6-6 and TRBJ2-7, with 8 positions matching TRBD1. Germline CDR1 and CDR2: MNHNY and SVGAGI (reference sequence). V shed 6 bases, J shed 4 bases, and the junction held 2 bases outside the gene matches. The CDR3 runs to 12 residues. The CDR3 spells CASRRQGYEQYF. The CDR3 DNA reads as TGTGCCAGCAGACGACAGGGGTACGAGCAGTACTTC.

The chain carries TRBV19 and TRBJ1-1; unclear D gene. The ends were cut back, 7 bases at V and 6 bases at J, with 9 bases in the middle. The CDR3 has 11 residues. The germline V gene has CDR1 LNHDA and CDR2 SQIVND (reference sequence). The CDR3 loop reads CASNVGSEAFF. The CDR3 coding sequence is TGTGCCAGTAACGTGGGATCTGAAGCTTTCTTT.

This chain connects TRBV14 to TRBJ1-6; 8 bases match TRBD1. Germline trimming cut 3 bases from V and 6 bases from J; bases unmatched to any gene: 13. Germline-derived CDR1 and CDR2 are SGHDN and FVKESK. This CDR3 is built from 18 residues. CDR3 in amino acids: CASSHLYRDRLTNSPLHF. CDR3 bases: TGTGCCAGCAGCCATCTATACCGGGACAGGCTTACTAATTCACCCCTCCACTTT.

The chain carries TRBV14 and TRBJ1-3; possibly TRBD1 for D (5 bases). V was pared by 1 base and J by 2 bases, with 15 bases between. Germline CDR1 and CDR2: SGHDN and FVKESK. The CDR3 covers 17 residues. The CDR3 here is CASSQVMRGATGNTIYF. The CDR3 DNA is TGTGCCAGCAGCCAAGTCATGCGGGGCGCGACTGGAAACACCATATATTTT.

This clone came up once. CDR3 in DNA: TGTGCCATCAGTGAGTCAACCCCAGGGGTATGGAACTATGGCTACACCTTC. Protein: CAISESTPGVWNYGYTF. The chain uses TRBV10-3 and TRBJ1-2, with D possibly matching TRBD1 (6 bases). The CDR3 covers 17 residues. V lost 0 bases and J 2 bases, leaving 16 bases between the germline ends. Germline CDR1 is ENHRY and CDR2 is SYGVKD.

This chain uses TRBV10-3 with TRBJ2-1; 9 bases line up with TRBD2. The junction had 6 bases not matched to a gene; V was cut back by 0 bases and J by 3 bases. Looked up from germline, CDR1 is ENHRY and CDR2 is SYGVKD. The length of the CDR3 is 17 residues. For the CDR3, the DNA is TGTGCCATCAGTGAGTCGATGGCTAGCGGGGACTACAATGAGCAGTTCTTC. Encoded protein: CAISESMASGDYNEQFF.

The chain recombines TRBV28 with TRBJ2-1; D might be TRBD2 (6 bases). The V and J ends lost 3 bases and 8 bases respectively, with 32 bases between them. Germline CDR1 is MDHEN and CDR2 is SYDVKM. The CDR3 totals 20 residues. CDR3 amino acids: CASSFPERLEALGRGYEQFF. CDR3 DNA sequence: TGTGCCAGCAGTTTCCCCGAGCGTTTGGAGGCGCTTGGGCGGGGATATGAGCAGTTCTTC.

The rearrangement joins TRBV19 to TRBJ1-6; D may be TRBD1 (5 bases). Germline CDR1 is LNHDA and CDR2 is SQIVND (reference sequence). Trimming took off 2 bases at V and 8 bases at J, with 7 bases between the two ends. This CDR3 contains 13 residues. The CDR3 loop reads CASSIRGDSPLHF. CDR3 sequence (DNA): TGTGCCAGTAGTATACGGGGCGATTCACCCCTCCACTTT.

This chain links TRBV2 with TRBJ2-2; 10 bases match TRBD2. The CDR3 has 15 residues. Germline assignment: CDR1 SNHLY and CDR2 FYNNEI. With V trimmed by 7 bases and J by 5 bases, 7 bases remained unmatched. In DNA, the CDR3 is TGTGCCAGCACAAATAGCGGGAGGTTAACCGGGGAGCTGTTTTTT. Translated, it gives CASTNSGRLTGELFF. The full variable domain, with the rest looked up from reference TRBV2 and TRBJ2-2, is EPEVTQTPSHQVTQMGQEVILRCVPISNHLYFYWYRQILGQKVEFLVSFYNNEISEKSEIFDDQFSVERPDGSNFTLKIRSTKLEDSAMYFCASTNSGRLTGELFFGEGSRLTVL.

DNA for the CDR3: TGTGCCAGCAGCTTAGGCGGAAAGGTGACTAGACGCACAGATACGCAGTATTTT. Its protein product is CASSLGGKVTRRTDTQYF. The chain carries TRBV11-2 and TRBJ2-3; TRBD2 is a possible D gene (6 bases). CDR1 is SGHAT and CDR2 is FQNNGV in the germline V gene. The CDR3 loop spans 18 amino acids. Trimming shortened V by 1 base and J by 1 base, and 18 bases separated the two germline ends.

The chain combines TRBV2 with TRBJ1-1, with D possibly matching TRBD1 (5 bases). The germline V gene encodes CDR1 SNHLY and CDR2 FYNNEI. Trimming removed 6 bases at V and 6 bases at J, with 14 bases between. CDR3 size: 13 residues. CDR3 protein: CASRAGIFPEAFF. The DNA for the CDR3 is TGTGCCAGCAGAGCAGGGATATTCCCTGAAGCTTTCTTT.

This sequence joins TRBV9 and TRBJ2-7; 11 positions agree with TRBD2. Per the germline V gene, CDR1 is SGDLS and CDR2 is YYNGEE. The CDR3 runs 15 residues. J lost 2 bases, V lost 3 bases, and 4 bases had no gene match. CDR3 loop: CASSARTSGPYEQYF. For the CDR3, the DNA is TGTGCCAGCAGCGCCCGGACTAGCGGGCCCTACGAGCAGTACTTC.

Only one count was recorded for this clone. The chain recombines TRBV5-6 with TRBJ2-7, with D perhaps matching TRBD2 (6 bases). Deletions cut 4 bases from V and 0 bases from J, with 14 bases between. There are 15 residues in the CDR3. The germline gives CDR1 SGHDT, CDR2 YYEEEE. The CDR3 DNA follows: TGTGCCAGCAGCCAAGGATTCGGGAGCTCCTACGAGCAGTACTTC. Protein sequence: CASSQGFGSSYEQYF.

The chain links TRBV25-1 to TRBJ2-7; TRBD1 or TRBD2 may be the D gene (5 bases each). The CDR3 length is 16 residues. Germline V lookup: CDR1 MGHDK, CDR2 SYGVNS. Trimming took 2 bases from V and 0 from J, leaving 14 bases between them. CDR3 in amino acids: CASSEVTGTRSYEQYF. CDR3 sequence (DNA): TGTGCCAGCAGTGAAGTCACCGGGACGCGCTCCTACGAGCAGTACTTC.

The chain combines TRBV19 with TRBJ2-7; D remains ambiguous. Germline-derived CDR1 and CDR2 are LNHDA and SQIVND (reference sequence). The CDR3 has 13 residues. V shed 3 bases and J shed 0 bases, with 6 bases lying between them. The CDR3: CASSMVGSYEQYF. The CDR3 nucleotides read TGTGCCAGTAGTATGGTGGGCTCCTACGAGCAGTACTTC.

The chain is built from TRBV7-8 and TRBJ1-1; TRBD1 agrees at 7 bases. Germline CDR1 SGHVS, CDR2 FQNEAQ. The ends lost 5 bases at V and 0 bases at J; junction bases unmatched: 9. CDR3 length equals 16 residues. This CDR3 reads CASSPDREMMNTEAFF. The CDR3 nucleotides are TGTGCCAGCAGCCCAGACAGGGAGATGATGAACACTGAAGCTTTCTTT.

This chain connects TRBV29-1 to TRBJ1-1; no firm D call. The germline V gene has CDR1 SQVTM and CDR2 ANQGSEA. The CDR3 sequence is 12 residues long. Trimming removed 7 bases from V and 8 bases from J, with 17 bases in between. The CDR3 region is CSAGSTDREAFF. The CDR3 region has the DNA TGCAGCGCGGGGTCAACAGATAGAGAAGCTTTCTTT.

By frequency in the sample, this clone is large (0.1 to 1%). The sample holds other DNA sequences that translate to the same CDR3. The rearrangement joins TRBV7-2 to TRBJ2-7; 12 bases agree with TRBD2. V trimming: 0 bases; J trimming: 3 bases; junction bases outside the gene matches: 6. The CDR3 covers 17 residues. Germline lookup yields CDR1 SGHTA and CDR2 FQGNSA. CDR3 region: CASSLAPLAGGHYEQYF. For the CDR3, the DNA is TGTGCCAGCAGCTTAGCTCCACTAGCGGGAGGCCACTACGAGCAGTACTTC. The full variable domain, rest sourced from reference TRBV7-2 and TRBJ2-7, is GAGVSQSPSNKVTEKGKDVELRCDPISGHTALYWYRQSLGQGLEFLIYFQGNSAPDKSGLPSDRFSAERTGGSVSTLTIQRTQQEDSAVYLCASSLAPLAGGHYEQYFGPGTRLTVT.

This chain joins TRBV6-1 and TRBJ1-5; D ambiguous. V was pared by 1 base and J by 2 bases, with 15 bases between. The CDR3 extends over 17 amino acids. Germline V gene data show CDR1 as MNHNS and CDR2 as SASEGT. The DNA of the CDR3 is TGTGCCAGCAGTGAAGTTCACGGTGCGTTGGGCAATCAGCCCCAGCATTTT. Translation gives CASSEVHGALGNQPQHF.

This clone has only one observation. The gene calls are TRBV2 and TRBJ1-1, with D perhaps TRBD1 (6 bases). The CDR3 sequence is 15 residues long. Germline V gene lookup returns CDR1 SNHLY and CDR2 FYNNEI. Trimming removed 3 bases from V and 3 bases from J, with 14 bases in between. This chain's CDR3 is CASSEVRGGYTEAFF. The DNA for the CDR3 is TGTGCCAGCAGTGAGGTCAGGGGTGGCTACACTGAAGCTTTCTTT.

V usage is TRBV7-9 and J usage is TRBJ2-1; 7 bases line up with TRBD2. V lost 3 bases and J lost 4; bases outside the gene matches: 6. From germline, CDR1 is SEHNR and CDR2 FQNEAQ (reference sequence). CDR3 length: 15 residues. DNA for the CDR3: TGTGCCAGCAGCTTGGGTCCGGGACTATACAATGAGCAGTTCTTC. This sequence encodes CASSLGPGLYNEQFF.

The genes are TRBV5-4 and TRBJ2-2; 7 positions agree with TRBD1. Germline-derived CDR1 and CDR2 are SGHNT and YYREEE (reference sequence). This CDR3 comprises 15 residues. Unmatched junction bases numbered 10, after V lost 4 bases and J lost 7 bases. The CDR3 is CASSQGQMGLGELFF. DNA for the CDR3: TGTGCCAGCAGCCAGGGACAGATGGGCCTCGGGGAGCTGTTTTTT.